The 14 T cell receptor beta chains listed next were all sequenced from one sample in a study of early T cells in non-severe SARS-CoV-2 infection. Using its own MiXCR run on the 5' RACE reads, TCRdb lists one record per CDR3 protein. The sample includes fewer than 55,000 distinct CDR3 sequences, about 10% of them seen just once. Sequencing was performed on whole blood. These receptors were obtained from an adult who was a healthcare worker with PCR-confirmed SARS-CoV-2 infection or an uninfected control (not recorded which).

The V and J genes are TRBV5-1 and TRBJ1-6; maybe TRBD1 (5 bases). There are 13 residues in the CDR3. The V gene's germline CDR1 is SGHRS and CDR2 YFSETQ. Trimming cost V 5 bases and J 8 bases, with 11 bases left between them. The CDR3 region is CASRRTLDSPLHF. The CDR3 nucleotides read TGCGCCAGCAGAAGGACATTGGATTCACCCCTCCACTTT.

The rearrangement uses TRBV7-2 and TRBJ2-1; 7 nucleotides line up with TRBD2. With V trimmed by 2 bases and J by 7 bases, 17 bases remained unmatched. This CDR3 is built from 18 residues. CDR1 and CDR2 from the germline V gene are SGHTA and FQGNSA. CDR3 DNA: TGTGCCAGCAGCTTAAGTCAGGGTGCGCGACCACTAGCGAATGAGCAGTTCTTC. It translates to CASSLSQGARPLANEQFF.

The table lists this clonotype with many counts. V is TRBV4-1 and J is TRBJ2-1; 8 nucleotides match TRBD2. Germline lookup yields CDR1 MGHRA and CDR2 YSYEKL. The CDR3 is 13 amino acids. After removal of 0 bases from V and 15 bases from J, the junction contained 7 bases not matched to a gene. In nucleotides, the CDR3 is TGCGCCAGCAGCCAAGATGCTCGGGGGGGCTTGTTCTTC. It is translated as CASSQDARGGLFF.

This clonotype came up many times. The chain uses TRBV10-3 and TRBJ1-1; no firm D call. The CDR3 has 13 residues. V lost 2 bases and J lost 1, with 5 bases in between. Germline loops: CDR1 ENHRY, CDR2 SYGVKD. CDR3 bases: TGTGCCATCAGTGAGATCCCGAACACTGAAGCTTTCTTT. It is translated as CAISEIPNTEAFF.

In its sample, this clonotype was seen once. One end of the junction does not line up with germline, which may come from a read error. The rearrangement uses TRBV7-2 and TRBJ2-1; 8 bases match TRBD2. This CDR3 region has 15 residues. The germline gives CDR1 SGHTA, CDR2 FQGNSA. CDR3 protein: CVSSSIAGSYNEQFF. The CDR3 DNA reads as TGTGTCAGCAGCTCTATAGCGGGATCTTACAATGAGCAGTTCTTC.

This clonotype was seen ten or more times. The chain combines TRBV27 with TRBJ2-3; 10 bases agree with TRBD2. The V gene end was trimmed by 5 bases and the J gene end by 0 bases; junction bases not matched to a gene: 23. This CDR3 comprises 22 residues. Per the germline V gene, CDR1 is MNHEY and CDR2 is SMNVEV (reference sequence). This CDR3 is CASSDPLNWGTSGATSTDTQYF. The CDR3 nucleotides are TGTGCCAGCAGTGATCCCTTGAATTGGGGAACTAGCGGGGCTACTAGCACAGATACGCAGTATTTT.

This rearrangement joins TRBV4-1 to TRBJ2-7; TRBD2 matches 9 bases. CDR1 MGHRA and CDR2 YSYEKL come from the germline V gene. The CDR3 is 17 residues long. V lost 4 bases, J lost 5 bases, and 15 bases stayed unmatched. The DNA for the CDR3 is TGCGCCAGCAGCCTTTTTCCCATAGCGGGAGTTGACGACGAGCAGTACTTC. Translation: CASSLFPIAGVDDEQYF.

This clonotype showed up many times. V is TRBV7-6 and J is TRBJ2-1, with D possibly matching TRBD1 (6 bases). This CDR3 is built from 16 residues. Trimming removed 4 bases from V and 4 bases from J, with 17 bases in between. Germline V gives CDR1 SGHVS, CDR2 FNYEAQ. The chain's CDR3 is CASSSAQGKGYNEQFF. In DNA form, the CDR3 reads TGTGCCAGCAGCTCCGCTCAGGGGAAGGGTTACAATGAGCAGTTCTTC.

This clonotype was observed at least ten times. This chain connects TRBV20-1 to TRBJ1-3; D remains unclear. This CDR3 is 13 amino acids long. Between the trimmed V and J ends, which lost 6 bases and 0 bases, there was a span of 9 bases. Looked up from germline, CDR1 is DFQATT and CDR2 is SNEGSKA (reference sequence). CDR3 amino acids: CSAVGFSGNTIYF. CDR3 DNA: TGCAGTGCGGTTGGGTTCTCTGGAAACACCATATATTTT.

Regarding this clonotype: This sequence may be a read error, since a much larger clone differs from it by one base. The chain combines TRBV5-1 with TRBJ1-2; D call uncertain. The V end was cut by 2 bases, the J end by 0 bases, with 14 bases between. This CDR3 spans 16 amino acids. Germline V gives CDR1 SGHRS, CDR2 YFSETQ. CDR3: CASSFPYGKANYGYTF. The CDR3 coding sequence is TGCGCCAGCAGCTTCCCCTACGGGAAAGCTAACTATGGCTACACCTTC.

This clonotype was counted many times. This chain connects TRBV4-3 to TRBJ2-7; D is possibly TRBD1 (5 bases). From germline, CDR1 is LGHNA and CDR2 YSLEER. The V and J ends lost 4 bases and 3 bases respectively, with 16 bases between them. The CDR3 sequence is 15 residues long. CDR3 sequence reads: CASSLTRQLLYEQYF. The CDR3 DNA reads as TGCGCCAGCAGCCTTACTCGACAGCTTCTCTACGAGCAGTACTTC.

This clonotype was picked up many times. V is TRBV18 and J is TRBJ1-2; D gene ambiguous. The CDR3 contains 14 residues. Germline CDR1 and CDR2: KGHSH and LQKENI. Trimming stripped 6 bases from V and 2 bases from J, with 13 bases between. The chain's CDR3 is CASSRTPANYGYTF. DNA of the CDR3: TGTGCCAGCTCTCGGACGCCAGCCAACTATGGCTACACCTTC.

This clonotype was detected a few times. The genes are TRBV7-3 and TRBJ2-3; 12 bases line up with TRBD1. The germline CDR1 and CDR2 sequences are SGHTA and FQGTGA. V was pared by 6 bases and J by 1 base, with 2 bases of the junction left unmatched. This CDR3 contains 15 residues. CDR3 residues: CASRRDRGRTDTQYF. CDR3 coding DNA: TGTGCCAGCAGGCGGGACAGGGGGCGCACAGATACGCAGTATTTT.

This clonotype was seen a handful of times. The rearrangement links TRBV12-5 to TRBJ2-1, with D perhaps matching TRBD2 (6 bases). Germline V lookup: CDR1 LGHNT, CDR2 FRNRAP. The length of the CDR3 is 14 residues. Trimming stripped 6 bases from V and 3 bases from J, with 12 bases between. This chain's CDR3 is CASGEGTRYNEQFF. CDR3 nucleotide sequence: TGTGCTAGTGGGGAGGGTACCCGCTACAATGAGCAGTTCTTC.